The source of this T cell receptor (beta chain) is a study of vaccination and CD4 T cells after COVID-19. Sequenced with the Oncomine TCR Beta short-read assay was DNA taken from cultured CD4+ T cells. TCRdb re-analysed the PCR reads in MiXCR, keeping a single row per CDR3 protein. The sample has roughly 8,000 distinct CDR3 sequences; around 51% are singletons. Comment on this clonotype: Its specificity is unknown.

The germline CDR1 and CDR2 sequences are SNHLY and FYNNEI. The V gene lost 3 bases and the J gene lost 6 bases, with 22 bases spanning the gap. The CDR3 has 17 amino acids. Treatment: roughly 10-day PBMC culture with coronavirus spike peptide pools or control peptides (ViraFEST assay). Antigen-specific T cells were expanded with peptide pools by ViraFEST, and TCRs were then sequenced. Study results and caveats: Rising from about 20 to 38, the median of SARS-CoV-2-reactive clonotypes did not change significantly. Looking at convalescent patients, a median around 83% of reactive clones were present only post-vaccination.

This TCR came from a human donor who had recovered from COVID-19. Sequenced input: CD4+ T cells from blood, cultured in vitro. This chain uses TRBV2 with TRBJ2-3; unclear D gene. The CDR3 sequence is CASSERWSSLSRDTQYF. In DNA, the CDR3 is TGTGCCAGCAGTGAGAGGTGGAGTAGTCTGAGTCGGGATACGCAGTATTTT.